This T cell receptor beta chain was observed in a study of T cells in localized non-small cell lung cancer. Study results and caveats: Clonality peaked in uninvolved adjacent lung rather than tumor. Blood T cell density predicted longer survival; adjacent-lung clonality, shorter. Median detection of top 100 tumor clones in adjacent lung was around 57 clones. As only one tumor region underwent sequencing, heterogeneity remains possible.

TCRdb's table, derived via immunoSEQ multiplex PCR, lists solely in-frame clones and lacks some. This table has 70,000 or so clones, around 84% appearing once. The junction had 9 bases not matched to a gene; V was cut back by 0 bases and J by 1 base. The CDR3 has 19 residues. Germline CDR1 SGHRS, CDR2 YFSETQ. Regarding this clone: Its antigen is not identified.

The specimen was peripheral blood, collected before any cancer treatment. This TCR derives from a female donor over 55 with stage I lung adenocarcinoma. This rearrangement joins TRBV5-1 to TRBJ2-7; TRBD2 matches at 14 bases. CDR3 region: CASSLGTSGGFRLSYEQYF. CDR3 bases: TGCGCCAGCAGCTTGGGGACTAGCGGGGGGTTTCGGCTTTCCTACGAGCAGTACTTC. The full variable domain, rest sourced from reference TRBV5-1 and TRBJ2-7, is KAGVTQTPRYLIKTRGQQVTLSCSPISGHRSVSWYQQTPGQGLQFLFEYFSETQRNKGNFPGRFSGRQFSNSRSEMNVSTLELGDSALYLCASSLGTSGGFRLSYEQYFGPGTRLTVT.